This T cell receptor beta chain derives from a study of T cell repertoires in cytomegalovirus infection. Study-wide context: Peptides in the study included HLA-C-restricted and HLA-B-restricted CMV epitopes. Public TCR beta signatures marked donors with CMV infection and the matching HLA.

This clonotype has only a few counts. The target antigen is unknown. TCRdb redid the calling of the reads with MiXCR, one entry per CDR3 protein. The data show about 830,000 distinct CDR3 sequences, around a third seen once. Study-wide findings and caveats: Summed frequency of public TCR beta families distinguished CMV carriers with the relevant HLA. The ex vivo response was dominated by HLA-C-restricted CMV-specific TCR beta clonotypes.

The CDR3 sequence is 16 residues long. The V and J ends lost 5 bases and 2 bases respectively, with 17 bases between them. The germline gives CDR1 SGHVS, CDR2 FNYEAQ. The sequence was collected from a human donor in good health (CMV status not recorded). Some clones in this sample may be carry-over from other donors' samples. The chain combines TRBV7-6 with TRBJ2-3; D uncertain. The input for sequencing was cultured CD8+ T cells from PBMCs, taken from culture after CMV antigen stimulation. CDR3 DNA sequence: TGTGCCAGCAGCCCACCTCCTCTTTCCTTCACAGATACGCAGTATTTT. Protein: CASSPPPLSFTDTQYF.